This TCR beta chain emerged from a study of shared clonotypes between healthy human individuals. This CDR3 is built from 15 residues. The junction had 7 bases not matched to a gene; V was cut back by 2 bases and J by 4 bases. Germline CDR1 SGHDT, CDR2 YYEEEE. Produced via immunoSEQ multiplex PCR; TCRdb's table is partial and in-frame only. This table holds roughly 1,600,000 clones, 97% to 99% found once. The rearrangement links TRBV5-6 to TRBJ2-7; 9 nucleotides agree with TRBD2. The sample comprised naive CD4+ T cells sorted from blood. Sample subset: CD45RA+ positively selected. The TCR was taken from a man in his thirties or forties in good health. The CDR3 nucleotides are TGTGCCAGCAGCTTAGTCGCGGGAGGGCCATACGAGCAGTACTTC. Translated: CASSLVAGGPYEQYF.